The text below deals with one T cell receptor beta chain. Its antigen is not yet known. Base qualities are not at hand, and no much larger clone is one base apart. This entry comes from a study of control samples from healthy donors and cancer patients (dated by TCRdb to 2020 to 2022). Libraries came from the immunoSEQ multiplex PCR assay. Imported from immuneACCESS, the table was reduced by TCRdb to in-frame sequences with V and J called. These copies leave out some clones; in studies compared against another copy, an unresolved V gene accounts for under half, and the cause of the remainder is not known. In all, the sample holds fewer than 85,000 clones, and 91% of those were seen once. The ten largest clonotypes hold more than 15% of the sample. This sequence originates from a man in his thirties or forties in good health. Source material: blood.

The DNA sequence is TGTGCCAGCAGTCGACACGGAAACACTGAAGCTTTCTTT. This is translated as CASSRHGNTEAFF. The chain was built from TRBV11-2 and TRBJ1-1; the D gene cannot be named for sure. The trim is 6 bases for V and 2 bases for J, with a gap of 10 bases between the germline ends. The germline V gene sets CDR1 to SGHAT and CDR2 to FQNNGV. The CDR3 measures 13 amino acids from cysteine to phenylalanine. Here the CDR3 DNA is all that survives: 39 bases in frame from base 1. The full variable domain, completed from the reference TRBV11-2 and TRBJ1-1 proteins outside the CDR3, reads EAGVAQSPRYKIIEKRQSVAFWCNPISGHATLYWYQQILGQGPKLLIQFQNNGVVDDSQLPKDRFSAERLKGVDSTLKIQPAKLEDSAVYLCASSRHGNTEAFFGQGTRLTVV.